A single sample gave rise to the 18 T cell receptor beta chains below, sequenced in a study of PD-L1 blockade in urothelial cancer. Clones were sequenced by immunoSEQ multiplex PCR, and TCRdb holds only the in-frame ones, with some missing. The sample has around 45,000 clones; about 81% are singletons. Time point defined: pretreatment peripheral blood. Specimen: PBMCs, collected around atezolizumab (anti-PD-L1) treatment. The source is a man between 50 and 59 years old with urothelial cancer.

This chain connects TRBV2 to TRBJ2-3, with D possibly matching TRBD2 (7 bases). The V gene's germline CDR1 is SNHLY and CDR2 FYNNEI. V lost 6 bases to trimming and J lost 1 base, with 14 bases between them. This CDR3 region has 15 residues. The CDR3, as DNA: TGTGCCAGCAGGAGGGGGGGGGCTGGCACAGATACGCAGTATTTT. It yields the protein CASRRGGAGTDTQYF.

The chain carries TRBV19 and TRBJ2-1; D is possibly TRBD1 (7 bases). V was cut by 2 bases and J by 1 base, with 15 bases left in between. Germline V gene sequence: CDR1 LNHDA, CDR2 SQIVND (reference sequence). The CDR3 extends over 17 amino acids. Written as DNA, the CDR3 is TGTGCCAGTAGTATATCAGGGGGGCGAGTGTCCTACAATGAGCAGTTCTTC. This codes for CASSISGGRVSYNEQFF.

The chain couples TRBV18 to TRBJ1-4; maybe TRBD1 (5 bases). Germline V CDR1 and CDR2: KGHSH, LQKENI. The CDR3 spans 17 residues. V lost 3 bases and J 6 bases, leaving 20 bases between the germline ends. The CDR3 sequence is CASSPQGFTQGHEKLFF. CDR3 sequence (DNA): TGTGCCAGCTCACCCCAGGGTTTTACGCAGGGCCATGAAAAACTGTTTTTT.

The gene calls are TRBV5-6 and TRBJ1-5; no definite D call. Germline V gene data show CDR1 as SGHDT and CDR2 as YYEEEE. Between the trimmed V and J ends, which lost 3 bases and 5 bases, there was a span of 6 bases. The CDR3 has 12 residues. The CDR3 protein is CASSSPDQPQHF. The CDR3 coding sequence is TGTGCCAGCAGCTCCCCTGATCAGCCCCAGCATTTT.

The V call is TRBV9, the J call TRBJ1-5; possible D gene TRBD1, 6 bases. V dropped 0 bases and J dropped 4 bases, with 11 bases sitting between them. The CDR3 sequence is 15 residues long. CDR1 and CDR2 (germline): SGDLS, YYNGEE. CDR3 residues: CASSVAGGPNQPQHF. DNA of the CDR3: TGTGCCAGCAGCGTAGCCGGGGGGCCTAATCAGCCCCAGCATTTT.

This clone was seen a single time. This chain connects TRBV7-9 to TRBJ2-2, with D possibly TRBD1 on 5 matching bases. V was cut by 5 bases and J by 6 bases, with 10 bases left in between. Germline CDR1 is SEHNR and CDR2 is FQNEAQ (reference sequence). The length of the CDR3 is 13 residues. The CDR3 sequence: CASSNIGAGELFF. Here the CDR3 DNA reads TGTGCCAGCAGCAACATAGGGGCCGGGGAGCTGTTTTTT.

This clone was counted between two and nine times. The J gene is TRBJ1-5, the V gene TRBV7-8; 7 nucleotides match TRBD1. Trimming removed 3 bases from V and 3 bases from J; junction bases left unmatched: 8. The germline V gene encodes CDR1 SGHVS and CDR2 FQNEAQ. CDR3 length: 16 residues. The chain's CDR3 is CASSLGDSLLNQPQHF. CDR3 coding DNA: TGTGCCAGCAGCTTGGGGGACAGCCTTCTCAATCAGCCCCAGCATTTT. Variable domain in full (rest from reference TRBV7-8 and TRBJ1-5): GAGVSQSPRYKVAKRGQDVALRCDPISGHVSLFWYQQALGQGPEFLTYFQNEAQLDKSGLPSDRFFAERPEGSVSTLKIQRTQQEDSAVYLCASSLGDSLLNQPQHFGDGTRLSIL.

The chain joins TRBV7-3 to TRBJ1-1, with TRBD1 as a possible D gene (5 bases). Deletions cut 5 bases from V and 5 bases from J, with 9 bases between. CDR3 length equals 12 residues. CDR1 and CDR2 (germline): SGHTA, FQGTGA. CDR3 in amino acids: CASSRPGTEAFF. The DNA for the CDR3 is TGTGCCAGCAGCCGGCCAGGGACTGAAGCTTTCTTT.

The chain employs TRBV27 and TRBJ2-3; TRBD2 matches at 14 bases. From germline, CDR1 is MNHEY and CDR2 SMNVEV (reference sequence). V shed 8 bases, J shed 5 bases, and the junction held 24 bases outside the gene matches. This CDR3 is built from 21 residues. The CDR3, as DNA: TGTGCCAGCTCCCGTTCGGTCGGAAGGCCTGGGACTAGCGGGAGACAAGATACGCAGTATTTT. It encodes CASSRSVGRPGTSGRQDTQYF.

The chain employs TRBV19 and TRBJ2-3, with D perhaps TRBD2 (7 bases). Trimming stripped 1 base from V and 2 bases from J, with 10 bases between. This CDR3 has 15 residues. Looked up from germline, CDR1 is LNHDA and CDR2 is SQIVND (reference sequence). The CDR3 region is CASSIGGGYTDTQYF. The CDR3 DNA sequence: TGTGCCAGTAGTATAGGCGGGGGCTACACAGATACGCAGTATTTT.

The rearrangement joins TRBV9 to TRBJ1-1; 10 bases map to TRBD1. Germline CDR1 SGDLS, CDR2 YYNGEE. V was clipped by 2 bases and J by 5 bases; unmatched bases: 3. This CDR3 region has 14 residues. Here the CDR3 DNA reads TGTGCCAGCAGCGTGACGGGACAGGGGACTGAAGCTTTCTTT. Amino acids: CASSVTGQGTEAFF.

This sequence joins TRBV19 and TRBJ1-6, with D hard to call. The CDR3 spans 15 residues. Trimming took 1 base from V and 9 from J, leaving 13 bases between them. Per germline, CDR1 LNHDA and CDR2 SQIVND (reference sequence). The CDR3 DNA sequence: TGTGCCAGTAGTATAGCGATCTCGGGGAGTTCACCCCTCCACTTT. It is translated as CASSIAISGSSPLHF.

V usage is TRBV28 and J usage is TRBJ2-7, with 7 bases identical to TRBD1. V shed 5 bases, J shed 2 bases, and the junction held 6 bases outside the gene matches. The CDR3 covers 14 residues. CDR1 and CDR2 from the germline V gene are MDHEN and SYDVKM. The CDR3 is CASSPTGYPYEQYV. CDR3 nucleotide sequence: TGTGCCAGCAGTCCGACAGGGTATCCCTACGAGCAGTACGTC.

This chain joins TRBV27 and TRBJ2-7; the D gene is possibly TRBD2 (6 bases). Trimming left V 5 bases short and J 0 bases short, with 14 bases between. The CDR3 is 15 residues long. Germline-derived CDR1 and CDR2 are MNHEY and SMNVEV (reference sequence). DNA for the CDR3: TGTGCCAGCAGTATCCGGGGGTTGAGCTCCTACGAGCAGTACTTC. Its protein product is CASSIRGLSSYEQYF.

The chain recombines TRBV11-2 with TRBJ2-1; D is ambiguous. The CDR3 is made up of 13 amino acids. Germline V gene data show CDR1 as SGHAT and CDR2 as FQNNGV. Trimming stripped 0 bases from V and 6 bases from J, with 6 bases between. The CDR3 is CASSLDWLNEQFF. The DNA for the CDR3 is TGTGCCAGCAGCTTAGACTGGCTCAATGAGCAGTTCTTC.

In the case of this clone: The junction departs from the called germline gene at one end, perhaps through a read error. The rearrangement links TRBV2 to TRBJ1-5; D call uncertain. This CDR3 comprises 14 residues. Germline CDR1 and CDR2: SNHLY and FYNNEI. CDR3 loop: CASSDVQRKQPQHF. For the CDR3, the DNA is TGTGCCAGCAGTGACGTTCAGCGCAAACAGCCCCAGCATTTT.

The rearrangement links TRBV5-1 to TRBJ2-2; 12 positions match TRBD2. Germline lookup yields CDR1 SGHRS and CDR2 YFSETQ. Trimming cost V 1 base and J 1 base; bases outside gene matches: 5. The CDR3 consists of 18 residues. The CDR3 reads CASSLRLAGGMNTGELFF. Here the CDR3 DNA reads TGCGCCAGCAGCTTGCGGCTAGCGGGAGGGATGAACACCGGGGAGCTGTTTTTT.

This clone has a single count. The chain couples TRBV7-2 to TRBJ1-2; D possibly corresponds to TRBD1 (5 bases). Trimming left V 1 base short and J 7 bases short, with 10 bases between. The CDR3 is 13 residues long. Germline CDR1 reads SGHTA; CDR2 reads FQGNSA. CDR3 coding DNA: TGTGCCAGCAGCTTAGGCAGGGAAGGTGGCTACACCTTC. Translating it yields CASSLGREGGYTF.